Below, 26 T cell receptor beta chains from the same sample are listed, as sequenced in a study of blood T cell repertoires in COVID-19. The data were produced by immunoSEQ multiplex PCR, yet TCRdb's version contains in-frame clones alone and is incomplete. Among 220,000 or so clones listed, over 75% were seen once. The sample comprised PBMCs or T cells enriched from blood (not recorded which). Every receptor here comes from a woman aged 18-29 years in a cohort exposed to, infected with or recovered from COVID-19 (not recorded which).

This clone was counted only a few times. The chain is built from TRBV6-2 or TRBV6-3 and TRBJ1-2; D gene uncertain. Trimming took 2 bases from V and 5 from J, leaving 12 bases between them. Germline V gene data show CDR1 as MNHEY and CDR2 as SVGEGT. The CDR3 contains 14 residues. CDR3 loop: CASSYLRTVYGYTF. The CDR3 DNA sequence: TGTGCCAGCAGTTACCTTCGGACTGTTTATGGCTACACCTTC.

The chain links TRBV7-9 to TRBJ2-7; the D gene is possibly TRBD1 (6 bases). Germline lookup yields CDR1 SEHNR and CDR2 FQNEAQ (reference sequence). CDR3 length: 12 amino acids. CDR3 amino acids: CALDQGTLGQYF. DNA of the CDR3: TGTGCTCTAGATCAGGGGACCCTCGGGCAGTACTTC.

The rearrangement uses TRBV11-2 and TRBJ2-7; 10 positions agree with TRBD1. In germline, CDR1 is SGHAT, CDR2 FQNNGV. The ends lost 3 bases at V and 2 bases at J; junction bases unmatched: 10. CDR3 size: 17 residues. The CDR3 sequence is CASSLSTGGILTYEQYF. In DNA, the CDR3 is TGTGCCAGCAGCTTGTCGACAGGGGGCATCTTGACCTACGAGCAGTACTTC.

This clone was found once. The chain has TRBV6-5 and TRBJ2-7; possibly TRBD1 for D (7 bases). This CDR3 is 14 amino acids long. CDR1 MNHEY and CDR2 SVGAGI come from the germline V gene. V gave up 7 bases and J gave up 2 bases, with 15 bases separating them. CDR3 bases: TGTGCCAGCAAGGATCAGGGGGGCGCCTACGAGCAGTACTTC. Amino acid sequence: CASKDQGGAYEQYF.

The rearrangement links TRBV28 to TRBJ2-5; TRBD1 matches at 9 bases. The CDR3 is 13 amino acids. V trimming: 2 bases; J trimming: 5 bases; junction bases outside the gene matches: 0. The germline gives CDR1 MDHEN, CDR2 SYDVKM. The CDR3 DNA follows: TGTGCCAGCAGTTTAGACAGGGGGGAGACCCAGTACTTC. Translated, it gives CASSLDRGETQYF.

The chain employs TRBV28 and TRBJ1-1; TRBD1 is a possible D gene (5 bases). The CDR3 is 16 amino acids. Germline V gene data show CDR1 as MDHEN and CDR2 as SYDVKM. V was cut by 8 bases and J by 2 bases, with 21 bases left in between. The CDR3 region has the DNA TGTGCCAGCGACTCGATTGGGGGGGAAGATAACACTGAAGCTTTCTTT. Translation: CASDSIGGEDNTEAFF.

DNA of the CDR3: TGTGCCAGCAGCTCCCCTCCCGGGGGGGGGAACACCGGGGAGCTGTTTTTT. It translates to CASSSPPGGGNTGELFF. The chain joins TRBV9 to TRBJ2-2; the match to TRBD2 covers 8 bases. The CDR3 length is 17 residues. Trimming removed 4 bases from V and 1 base from J; junction bases left unmatched: 9. CDR1 and CDR2 from the germline V gene are SGDLS and YYNGEE.

The genes are TRBV28 and TRBJ2-1, with TRBD2 matching over 14 bases. Germline V gene lookup returns CDR1 MDHEN and CDR2 SYDVKM. The length of the CDR3 is 16 residues. V dropped 5 bases and J dropped 7; count of bases not matched to a gene: 7. The CDR3 sequence: CASSRAGTSGSNEQFF. The CDR3 DNA reads as TGTGCCAGCAGTCGCGCCGGGACTAGCGGGAGTAATGAGCAGTTCTTC.

The gene calls are TRBV28 and TRBJ2-1; 10 nucleotides agree with TRBD2. This CDR3 is 16 amino acids long. With V trimmed by 3 bases and J by 7 bases, 9 bases remained unmatched. CDR1 is MDHEN, CDR2 SYDVKM, per germline. The CDR3 DNA reads TGTGCCAGCAGTTTTACGATAGCGGGGGGACGGAATGAGCAGTTCTTC. Encoded protein: CASSFTIAGGRNEQFF.

The chain employs TRBV19 and TRBJ1-2, with D possibly matching TRBD1 (6 bases). This CDR3 has 18 residues. Trimming cost V 7 bases and J 0 bases, with 24 bases left between them. CDR1 and CDR2 from the germline V gene are LNHDA and SQIVND (reference sequence). This CDR3 reads CASNAHRDGKRANYGYTF. DNA of the CDR3: TGTGCCAGTAACGCCCACAGGGATGGGAAGCGAGCTAACTATGGCTACACCTTC.

The chain joins TRBV6-5 to TRBJ2-1, with D possibly being TRBD2 (5 bases). In germline, CDR1 is MNHEY, CDR2 SVGAGI. The length of the CDR3 is 14 residues. Between the trimmed V and J ends, which lost 7 bases and 0 bases, there was a span of 10 bases. The CDR3, as DNA: TGTGCCAGCACCGAAGGGAGCTCCTACAATGAGCAGTTCTTC. As protein: CASTEGSSYNEQFF.

The chain couples TRBV28 to TRBJ2-3, with TRBD2 identical over 14 bases. The CDR3 totals 15 residues. With 10 bases clipped from V and 8 bases from J, the junction kept 11 bases outside the gene matches. CDR1 and CDR2 (germline): MDHEN, SYDVKM. In nucleotides, the CDR3 is TGTGCCACCTCGACTAGCGGGGGGGGCAGAGGTACGCAGTATTTT. Translated: CATSTSGGGRGTQYF.

V usage is TRBV7-8 and J usage is TRBJ1-1, with D possibly being TRBD1 (5 bases). The CDR3 has 13 residues. V was cut by 3 bases and J by 2 bases, with 7 bases left in between. The germline V gene encodes CDR1 SGHVS and CDR2 FQNEAQ. CDR3 in DNA: TGTGCCAGCAGCTTCAGGGTTAACACTGAAGCTTTCTTT. Translating gives CASSFRVNTEAFF.

The chain uses TRBV2 and TRBJ1-2; no firm D call. The V gene lost 3 bases and the J gene lost 5 bases, with 10 bases spanning the gap. CDR1 SNHLY and CDR2 FYNNEI come from the germline V gene. This CDR3 comprises 13 residues. The CDR3 DNA reads TGTGCCAGCAGTGAGAACAGTCTGTATGGCTACACCTTC. Encoded protein: CASSENSLYGYTF.

The gene calls are TRBV2 and TRBJ1-6, with 9 bases identical to TRBD1. This CDR3 has 14 residues. Germline-derived CDR1 and CDR2 are SNHLY and FYNNEI. With V trimmed by 4 bases and J by 7 bases, 2 bases remained unmatched. The CDR3 region is CASSAGTGNSPLHF. CDR3 nucleotides: TGTGCCAGCAGTGCCGGGACAGGGAATTCACCCCTCCACTTT.

This chain connects TRBV19 to TRBJ1-3; D not resolved. This CDR3 spans 15 amino acids. The germline V gene encodes CDR1 LNHDA and CDR2 SQIVND (reference sequence). V lost 4 bases, J lost 0 bases, and 10 bases lay in between. DNA for the CDR3: TGTGCCAGTAGTACTCGAGGGAGCTCTGGAAACACCATATATTTT. It is translated as CASSTRGSSGNTIYF.

This sequence joins TRBV3-1 (or the pseudogene TRBV3-2) and TRBJ2-6; TRBD1 matches 8 bases. The length of the CDR3 is 18 residues. Trimming at V came to 4 bases and at J to 0 bases, leaving 8 bases not matched to a gene. Germline CDR1 LGHDT, CDR2 YNNKEL (reference sequence). The CDR3 sequence is CASSPDGQGFSGANVLTF. The CDR3 bases are TGTGCCAGCAGCCCCGATGGACAGGGATTCTCTGGGGCCAACGTCCTGACTTTC.

The rearrangement joins TRBV5-1 to TRBJ2-5; 10 bases fit TRBD1. Trimming at V came to 4 bases and at J to 3 bases, leaving 0 bases not matched to a gene. Germline-derived CDR1 and CDR2 are SGHRS and YFSETQ. This CDR3 spans 13 amino acids. The CDR3: CASSGTGEETQYF. The CDR3 bases are TGCGCCAGCAGCGGGACAGGGGAAGAGACCCAGTACTTC.

In this sample, this clone turned up a few times. V usage is TRBV15 and J usage is TRBJ2-6; a possible D gene is TRBD1 (6 bases). Germline V CDR1 and CDR2: LNHNV, YYDKDF (reference sequence). Trimming removed 7 bases at V and 0 bases at J, with 13 bases between. The CDR3 has 16 amino acids. The CDR3 sequence is CATTGTTGSGANVLTF. The DNA for the CDR3 is TGTGCCACCACAGGGACAACGGGCTCTGGGGCCAACGTCCTGACTTTC.

The V and J genes are TRBV12-5 and TRBJ1-1; TRBD1 matches at 7 bases. The J segment lost 5 bases and the V segment lost 2 bases, leaving 2 bases of the junction unmatched. This CDR3 is built from 13 residues. Germline V gene lookup returns CDR1 LGHNT and CDR2 FRNRAP. CDR3 DNA: TGTGCTAGTGGTTTGAGACAGGGAACTGAAGCTTTCTTT. It translates to CASGLRQGTEAFF.

The V call is TRBV5-1, the J call TRBJ2-1; D possibly corresponds to TRBD2 (6 bases). This CDR3 has 13 residues. Trimming stripped 5 bases from V and 4 bases from J, with 10 bases between. Looked up from germline, CDR1 is SGHRS and CDR2 is YFSETQ. CDR3 loop: CASRLASYNEQFF. CDR3 DNA sequence: TGCGCCAGCAGACTAGCTTCTTACAATGAGCAGTTCTTC. The variable domain in full, completed from reference TRBV5-1 and TRBJ2-1, reads KAGVTQTPRYLIKTRGQQVTLSCSPISGHRSVSWYQQTPGQGLQFLFEYFSETQRNKGNFPGRFSGRQFSNSRSEMNVSTLELGDSALYLCASRLASYNEQFFGPGTRLTVL.

The rearrangement links TRBV19 to TRBJ1-4, with 7 positions matching TRBD1. V lost 9 bases, J lost 4 bases, and 17 bases stayed unmatched. This CDR3 has 17 amino acids. Germline CDR1 is LNHDA and CDR2 is SQIVND (reference sequence). The CDR3 DNA reads TGTGCCAGAACTATAAAGGGGGCGGATGAGGGTAATGAAAAACTGTTTTTT. Protein sequence: CARTIKGADEGNEKLFF.

This clone appeared a single time. This chain joins TRBV18 and TRBJ2-7, with D perhaps matching TRBD1 (6 bases). The CDR3 runs to 16 residues. CDR1 is KGHSH and CDR2 is LQKENI in the germline V gene. The V end was cut by 2 bases, the J end by 0 bases, with 14 bases between. CDR3 in amino acids: CASSPIGQLGSYEQYF. The CDR3 DNA reads TGTGCCAGCTCACCAATTGGACAGTTGGGCTCCTACGAGCAGTACTTC.

V usage is TRBV5-4 and J usage is TRBJ2-7; tentative D call: TRBD2 (6 bases). Trimming shortened V by 4 bases and J by 6 bases, and 17 bases separated the two germline ends. CDR1 and CDR2 (germline): SGHNT, YYREEE (reference sequence). The CDR3 spans 14 residues. CDR3 region: CASSVSGGEREQYF. The CDR3 region has the DNA TGTGCCAGCAGCGTAAGTGGAGGGGAACGCGAGCAGTACTTC.

This clone has only one observation. The V gene is TRBV7-3, the J gene TRBJ2-7, with 10 bases fitting TRBD1. The CDR3 extends over 13 amino acids. The J segment lost 6 bases and the V segment lost 2 bases, leaving 1 base of the junction unmatched. Germline V gene sequence: CDR1 SGHTA, CDR2 FQGTGA. Here the CDR3 reads CASSLGTGAEQYF. DNA of the CDR3: TGTGCCAGCAGCTTAGGGACAGGGGCCGAGCAGTACTTC.

J is TRBJ1-5 and V is TRBV30, with 7 bases identical to TRBD1. CDR1 and CDR2 (germline): GTSNPN, SVGIG (reference sequence). Unmatched junction bases numbered 2, after V lost 5 bases and J lost 1 base. CDR3 length equals 13 residues. The CDR3 sequence is CAWGDRSNQPQHF. CDR3 nucleotide sequence: TGTGCCTGGGGGGACAGAAGCAATCAGCCCCAGCATTTT.